The 15 T cell receptor beta chains below were found in one sample sequenced in a study of metastatic and nonmetastatic thyroid tumors. TCRdb re-clonotyped the PCR reads through MiXCR. The repertoire consists of approximately 38,000 clones, with 15% to 20% occurring once and the leading ten covering 3.5% to 4%. The entire patient cohort was treatment-naive prior to thyroid surgery. The sample was blood. Source of these receptors: a female donor with papillary thyroid cancer or a benign thyroid nodule (not recorded which). Some clones in this sample may be carry-over from other donors' samples.

This clone showed up many times. This sequence joins TRBV3-1 and TRBJ2-6; D not resolved. The CDR3 loop spans 13 amino acids. Trimming shortened V by 1 base and J by 3 bases, and 1 base separated the two germline ends. Germline values: CDR1 LGHDT, CDR2 YNNKEL (reference sequence). The CDR3 reads CASSQGGANVLTF. The DNA for the CDR3 is TGTGCCAGCAGCCAAGGTGGGGCCAACGTCCTGACTTTC. Looking up the rest from reference TRBV3-1 and TRBJ2-6 gives the full variable domain: DTAVSQTPKYLVTQMGNDKSIKCEQNLGHDTMYWYKQDSKKFLKIMFSYNNKELIINETVPNRFSPKSPDKAHLNLHINSLELGDSAVYFCASSQGGANVLTFGAGSRLTVL.

This clone was seen repeatedly, ten times or more. The chain carries TRBV19 and TRBJ1-5; D gene unclear. The CDR3 spans 13 residues. Trimming shortened V by 5 bases and J by 5 bases, and 10 bases separated the two germline ends. CDR1 is LNHDA, CDR2 SQIVND, per germline (reference sequence). CDR3 residues: CASSGPKDQPQHF. The DNA for the CDR3 is TGTGCCAGTAGTGGGCCAAAAGATCAGCCCCAGCATTTT.

This clone was seen many times. The chain uses TRBV20-1 and TRBJ1-5, with TRBD1 matching over 8 bases. The CDR3 spans 14 residues. CDR1 and CDR2 (germline): DFQATT, SNEGSKA (reference sequence). After removal of 4 bases from V and 5 bases from J, the junction contained 7 bases not matched to a gene. Here the CDR3 reads CSAISTGGDQPQHF. In DNA form, the CDR3 reads TGCAGTGCTATTTCTACAGGGGGAGATCAGCCCCAGCATTTT.

Concerning this clone: Other nucleotide sequences in the sample specify the same CDR3. The chain joins TRBV11-2 to TRBJ2-1, with TRBD1 identical over 7 bases. The CDR3 has 14 amino acids. CDR1 and CDR2 from the germline V gene are SGHAT and FQNNGV. The V gene end was trimmed by 5 bases and the J gene end by 6 bases; junction bases not matched to a gene: 7. The CDR3 DNA sequence: TGTGCCAGCAGCCCCAGGACAGGCGGCAATGAGCAGTTCTTC. As protein: CASSPRTGGNEQFF.

This clone was detected many times. This chain links TRBV18 with TRBJ2-3; unclear D gene. V gave up 1 base and J gave up 3 bases, with 8 bases separating them. CDR1 and CDR2 from the germline V gene are KGHSH and LQKENI. The CDR3 covers 14 residues. In DNA form, the CDR3 reads TGTGCCAGCTCACCACACTTCACAACAGATACGCAGTATTTT. It is translated as CASSPHFTTDTQYF.

A word on this clone: Other DNA sequences of this sample code for an identical CDR3. The chain is built from TRBV11-2 and TRBJ2-3, with 8 nucleotides matching TRBD2. The CDR3 is 16 residues long. Trimming cost V 0 bases and J 4 bases; bases outside gene matches: 6. The germline CDR1 and CDR2 sequences are SGHAT and FQNNGV. This chain's CDR3 is CASSLDRLAGSDTQYF. CDR3 in DNA: TGTGCCAGCAGCTTAGATCGTCTAGCGGGTTCAGATACGCAGTATTTT.

The chain is built from TRBV24-1 and TRBJ2-7, with 12 nucleotides matching TRBD2. The CDR3 is made up of 18 amino acids. Germline lookup yields CDR1 KGHDR and CDR2 SFDVKD. J lost 4 bases, V lost 9 bases, and 18 bases had no gene match. CDR3 coding DNA: TGTGCCACCCCAACAGGGAATCTAGCGGGAGGGTCCGGGTACGAGCAGTACTTC. Residues: CATPTGNLAGGSGYEQYF.

At least ten counts were recorded for this clone. CDR3: CASSLEGGRLYGYTF. The CDR3 region has the DNA TGTGCCAGCAGCTTAGAGGGGGGCAGACTGTATGGCTACACCTTC. This chain links TRBV11-2 with TRBJ1-2, with D possibly TRBD1 on 6 matching bases. V was clipped by 0 bases and J by 5 bases, with 13 bases between them. The CDR3 contains 15 residues. The germline CDR1 and CDR2 sequences are SGHAT and FQNNGV. Full variable domain (outside the CDR3, taken from reference TRBV11-2 and TRBJ1-2): EAGVAQSPRYKIIEKRQSVAFWCNPISGHATLYWYQQILGQGPKLLIQFQNNGVVDDSQLPKDRFSAERLKGVDSTLKIQPAKLEDSAVYLCASSLEGGRLYGYTFGSGTRLTVV.

This clone was counted many times. V usage is TRBV6-2 or TRBV6-3 and J usage is TRBJ2-3, with TRBD2 matching 8 bases. V lost 4 bases and J lost 3; bases outside the gene matches: 15. Germline V gene lookup returns CDR1 MNHEY and CDR2 SVGEGT. This CDR3 has 18 amino acids. The CDR3 DNA sequence: TGTGCCAGCAGTTTCCCCCCGGAGCGGGGGACTGGTACAGATACGCAGTATTTT. It codes for CASSFPPERGTGTDTQYF.

The sample holds many counts of this clone. The rearrangement uses TRBV6-7 and TRBJ2-7, with 7 bases aligning to TRBD1. Being an ORF, TRBV6-7 has a function that is uncertain. The CDR3 length is 18 residues. J was trimmed by 3 bases and V by 6 bases; bases with no gene match: 20. CDR3 bases: TGTGCCAGCAGCCCCTACCGACCCACCGGGACAGAAAACTACGAGCAGTACTTC. Its protein product is CASSPYRPTGTENYEQYF.

This clone has at least ten counts. The V gene is TRBV28, the J gene TRBJ2-4; 7 bases line up with TRBD2. The CDR3 runs 14 residues. Germline-derived CDR1 and CDR2 are MDHEN and SYDVKM. V shed 5 bases and J 6 bases; nucleotides not matched to a gene: 7. The CDR3 DNA follows: TGTGCCAGCAGTAGCGGGGTCCTGAGAAACATTCAGTACTTC. Its translation is CASSSGVLRNIQYF.

This clone showed up many times. The genes are TRBV4-1 and TRBJ2-7, with TRBD1 identical over 10 bases. The J segment lost 2 bases and the V segment lost 0 bases, leaving 4 bases of the junction unmatched. This CDR3 has 16 residues. Germline V lookup: CDR1 MGHRA, CDR2 YSYEKL. The CDR3 bases are TGCGCCAGCAGCCAAGATGAAGGGACAGGGGCCTACGAGCAGTACTTC. Translation gives CASSQDEGTGAYEQYF.

The V and J genes are TRBV3-1 and TRBJ2-7; weak D call: TRBD1 (5 bases). In germline, CDR1 is LGHDT, CDR2 YNNKEL (reference sequence). Trimming left V 6 bases short and J 2 bases short, with 11 bases between. The CDR3 contains 13 residues. The CDR3 region has the DNA TGTGCCAGCAGTCGGACACCCGCCTACGAGCAGTACTTC. Translated, it gives CASSRTPAYEQYF.

This clone was picked up many times. The V call is TRBV6-1, the J call TRBJ2-3, with 10 bases lining up with TRBD2. Germline lookup yields CDR1 MNHNS and CDR2 SASEGT. V was pared by 8 bases and J by 6 bases, with 14 bases of the junction left unmatched. The CDR3 sequence is 16 residues long. The CDR3 is CASAGPSGSVADTQYF. CDR3 DNA sequence: TGTGCCAGCGCTGGGCCTAGCGGGAGTGTGGCGGATACGCAGTATTTT.

The table lists this clone with a few counts. The chain combines TRBV6-2 or TRBV6-3 with TRBJ1-2, with a possible D match to TRBD1 (5 bases). The CDR3 runs to 13 residues. The V end lost 5 bases, the J end lost 6 bases, and 13 bases lay between the germline ends. Germline CDR1 and CDR2: MNHEY and SVGEGT. The CDR3 protein is CASSRDREDGYTF. The CDR3 DNA is TGTGCCAGCAGTAGGGACCGGGAGGATGGCTACACCTTC.